Described below is a single TCR beta chain sequence and its context. The assay was immunoSEQ multiplex PCR, and TCRdb's table has in-frame clones only and misses some. The profile shows hundreds of thousands of clones, around 89% of them singletons. The data derive from a study of blood T cell repertoires in COVID-19. This CDR3 spans 16 amino acids. The J segment lost 2 bases and the V segment lost 4 bases, leaving 7 bases of the junction unmatched. From germline, CDR1 is SEHNR and CDR2 FQNEAQ (reference sequence). The chain employs TRBV7-9 and TRBJ2-4; 8 bases are a match to TRBD1. The source material was peripheral blood. The TCR sequence derives from a woman aged 30 to 39 with COVID-19, enrolled during active disease. The DNA for the CDR3 is TGTGCCAGCAGCTCCGACCAGGGGGCTACCAAAAACATTCAGTACTTC. Residues: CASSSDQGATKNIQYF.